The 27 T cell receptor beta chains below all came from one sample that was sequenced in a study of T cell clonality in common variable immunodeficiency. The study, taken as a whole, reports: In common variable immunodeficiency, TCR beta chains reportedly carried fewer deletions and N-nucleotide insertions.

TCRdb's table, derived via immunoSEQ multiplex PCR, lists solely in-frame clones and lacks some. The counts give fewer than 25,000 clones, none of them seen only once; 2.5% to 3% is held by the top ten. Their antigens remain unidentified. The source material was peripheral blood mononuclear cells. These TCRs come from a human donor with common variable immunodeficiency.

This clone was recorded at least ten times. The missing CDR3 end, 3 residues past where the read stops, is filled in from the germline J gene. J is TRBJ1-2 and V is TRBV19; D is perhaps TRBD1 (6 bases). The CDR3 runs to 16 residues. V was clipped by 1 base and J by 3 bases, with 15 bases between them. Germline V gene sequence: CDR1 LNHDA, CDR2 SQIVND (reference sequence). The sequenced CDR3 bases are TGTGCCAGTAGTATAGGGACAGTCGCCCGCTACTATGGC. This encodes CASSIGTVARYYG. The full CDR3 reads CASSIGTVARYYGYTF.

This clone has at least ten counts. The read is 3 residues too short to cover the CDR3 end, so that end is filled in from the germline J gene. This chain joins TRBV2 and TRBJ1-1; no firm D call. Germline V gene lookup returns CDR1 SNHLY and CDR2 FYNNEI. Trimming removed 3 bases from V and 4 bases from J, with 9 bases in between. This CDR3 region has 13 residues. The CDR3 DNA, read in part, is TGTGCCAGCAGTGAGAGAAGGGCCACTGAA. Amino acid sequence: CASSERRATE. The CDR3 as a whole reads CASSERRATEAFF.

The sample holds many counts of this clone. Read data end 3 residues before the CDR3 end; the end is taken from the germline J gene. The J gene is TRBJ2-1, the V gene TRBV19; a possible D gene is TRBD2 (6 bases). The V gene lost 5 bases and the J gene lost 3 bases, with 17 bases spanning the gap. CDR3 size: 16 residues. The germline gives CDR1 LNHDA, CDR2 SQIVND (reference sequence). The CDR3 spells CASSPSSSVGYNEQFF. The CDR3 DNA, read in part, is TGTGCCAGTAGTCCATCCTCTAGCGTCGGCTACAATGAG.

This clone qualifies as medium-sized. The CDR3 end lies 3 residues beyond the end of the read and is filled in from the germline J gene. The rearrangement links TRBV20-1 to TRBJ1-6; 11 bases line up with TRBD1. The J segment lost 5 bases and the V segment lost 0 bases, leaving 6 bases of the junction unmatched. In germline, CDR1 is DFQATT, CDR2 SNEGSKA (reference sequence). The CDR3 covers 17 residues. Partial CDR3 DNA: TGCAGTGCTAGAGATGGCGGACAGGGGGCACATAATTCACCC. Protein: CSARDGGQGAHNSP. The full CDR3 is CSARDGGQGAHNSPLHF.

This clone has at least ten counts. The sequenced fragment ends 3 residues before the CDR3 boundary, so the rest is inferred from the germline J gene. The chain combines TRBV11-2 with TRBJ1-1, with D maybe TRBD1 (6 bases). Trimming pared 5 bases from V and 6 bases from J, leaving 13 bases between. Germline CDR1 is SGHAT and CDR2 is FQNNGV. This CDR3 region has 13 residues. Incomplete CDR3 DNA: TGTGCCAGCAGCCTTGGACAGCGCCCTGAA. The encoded protein is CASSLGQRPE. The entire CDR3 protein reads CASSLGQRPEAFF.

The sample holds a few counts of this clone. The read is 3 residues too short to cover the CDR3 end, so that end is filled in from the germline J gene. V usage is TRBV29-1 and J usage is TRBJ2-1; 7 nucleotides agree with TRBD2. The CDR3 covers 12 residues. V shed 6 bases and J 8 bases; nucleotides not matched to a gene: 7. CDR1 is SQVTM, CDR2 ANQGSEA, per germline. The covered CDR3 bases are TGCAGCGTCGGGGGAGGGGAGGATGAG. Amino acids: CSVGGGEDE. The CDR3 in its entirety is CSVGGGEDEQFF.

This clone was seen ten or more times. The CDR3 loop reads CASSPGLAGVTYNEQFF. The CDR3 DNA, read in part, is TGTGCCAGCAGTCCGGGACTAGCGGGAGTAACCTACAATGAG. The genes are TRBV6-2 or TRBV6-3 and TRBJ2-1, with TRBD2 matching over 14 bases. The DNA ends 3 residues before the CDR3 does, and the rest of the CDR3 is filled in from the germline J gene. The CDR3 spans 17 residues. Germline lookup yields CDR1 MNHEY and CDR2 SVGEGT. The V gene end was trimmed by 5 bases and the J gene end by 2 bases; junction bases not matched to a gene: 5.

This clone was observed many times. The read falls 3 residues short of the CDR3 end, and the missing part is taken from the germline J gene. The chain links TRBV2 to TRBJ1-2, with D perhaps TRBD1 (6 bases). Germline CDR1 reads SNHLY; CDR2 reads FYNNEI. The length of the CDR3 is 12 residues. The CDR3 protein is CASAGTTGGYTF. CDR3 DNA (partial): TGTGCCAGCGCAGGGACAACGGGAGGC. Together with reference TRBV2 and TRBJ1-2, the CDR3 gives the full variable domain: EPEVTQTPSHQVTQMGQEVILRCVPISNHLYFYWYRQILGQKVEFLVSFYNNEISEKSEIFDDQFSVERPDGSNFTLKIRSTKLEDSAMYFCASAGTTGGYTFGSGTRLTVV.

In the case of this clone: The read terminates 3 residues before the CDR3 end, so the remaining end is supplied by the germline J gene. The rearrangement joins TRBV19 to TRBJ1-2, with a tentative D call TRBD1 (5 bases). Per germline, CDR1 LNHDA and CDR2 SQIVND (reference sequence). Deletions cut 6 bases from V and 7 bases from J, with 15 bases between. The CDR3 runs to 13 residues. The CDR3 spells CASRGAGPGGYTF. CDR3 DNA (partial): TGTGCCAGTAGGGGAGCGGGGCCTGGTGGC.

This clone was recorded many times. From the germline J gene comes the end of the CDR3, since the read stops 3 residues before it. This chain links TRBV5-1 with TRBJ2-7; possible D gene TRBD1, 6 bases. This CDR3 has 13 residues. V lost 4 bases and J 2 bases, leaving 10 bases between the germline ends. Per the germline V gene, CDR1 is SGHRS and CDR2 is YFSETQ. Incomplete CDR3 DNA: TGCGCCAGCAGCCCGACAGGCCCCTACGAG. This codes for CASSPTGPYE. The full CDR3 sequence reads CASSPTGPYEQYF. Full variable domain (rest looked up from reference TRBV5-1 and TRBJ2-7): KAGVTQTPRYLIKTRGQQVTLSCSPISGHRSVSWYQQTPGQGLQFLFEYFSETQRNKGNFPGRFSGRQFSNSRSEMNVSTLELGDSALYLCASSPTGPYEQYFGPGTRLTVT.

This clone came up many times. The read falls 3 residues short of the CDR3 end, and the missing part is taken from the germline J gene. V and J are TRBV20-1 and TRBJ2-7; TRBD2 aligns across 9 bases. The V and J ends lost 1 base and 3 bases, in that order; junction bases with no gene match: 7. There are 15 residues in the CDR3. CDR1 and CDR2 (germline): DFQATT, SNEGSKA (reference sequence). The sequenced part of the CDR3 DNA is TGCAGTGCTAGAGCCCCAGGGACTAGCAACTACGAG. This sequence encodes CSARAPGTSNYE. From start to end, the CDR3 is CSARAPGTSNYEQYF.

This clone was seen ten or more times. The observed sequence ends 3 residues before the CDR3 terminus, with the missing tail filled in from the germline J gene. V and J are TRBV19 and TRBJ1-1; D possibly corresponds to TRBD1 (6 bases). The germline CDR1 and CDR2 sequences are LNHDA and SQIVND (reference sequence). This CDR3 has 13 residues. The CDR3 loop is CASSSDRIHGAFF. The CDR3 DNA, read in part, is TGTGCCAGTAGTTCTGACAGGATCCATGGA.

This clone showed up many times. Read data end 3 residues before the CDR3 end; the end is taken from the germline J gene. The J gene is TRBJ2-3, the V gene TRBV13, with D hard to call. V lost 5 bases, J lost 2 bases, and 11 bases lay in between. Germline V gene sequence: CDR1 PRHDT, CDR2 FYEKMQ (reference sequence). The CDR3 contains 14 residues. The sequenced CDR3 bases are TGTGCCAGCAGCGTCAGGCCAGCCACAGATACG. Translated: CASSVRPATDT. In full, the CDR3 reads CASSVRPATDTQYF.

The table lists this clone with many counts. The CDR3 goes on 3 residues after the read ends, and that part is filled in from the germline J gene. The rearrangement links TRBV7-2 to TRBJ2-5; tentative D call: TRBD2 (6 bases). V gave up 1 base and J gave up 5 bases, with 11 bases separating them. The CDR3 extends over 14 amino acids. CDR1 SGHTA and CDR2 FQGNSA come from the germline V gene. The CDR3 sequence is CASSLEPGRETQYF. CDR3 DNA (partial): TGTGCCAGCAGCTTAGAACCAGGGAGGGAGACC.

This clone was found many times. The read is 3 residues too short to cover the CDR3 end, so that end is filled in from the germline J gene. This chain connects TRBV27 to TRBJ2-1; 10 bases align to TRBD2. The CDR3 is 15 amino acids. J was trimmed by 6 bases and V by 6 bases; bases with no gene match: 8. CDR1 is MNHEY, CDR2 SMNVEV, per germline (reference sequence). The CDR3 spells CASSSGTSARNEQFF. The DNA read from the CDR3 is TGTGCCAGCAGCTCCGGGACTAGCGCCCGCAATGAG.

This clone was found many times. The CDR3 sequence is CASLQETQYF. The DNA read from the CDR3 is TGTGCCAGCTTACAAGAGACC. V gene TRBV9 combines with J gene TRBJ2-5, with D uncertain. The read comes to an end 3 residues before the CDR3 does, leaving the germline J gene to fill in the end. The V end lost 7 bases, the J end lost 2 bases, and 3 bases lay between the germline ends. There are 10 residues in the CDR3. Germline CDR1 is SGDLS and CDR2 is YYNGEE.

The table lists this clone with a few counts. CDR3 sequence reads: CSARTGGNEQFF. CDR3 bases read: TGCAGTGCACGGACAGGGGGCAATGAG. V usage is TRBV20-1 and J usage is TRBJ2-1; TRBD1 agrees at 10 bases. The read terminates 3 residues before the CDR3 end, so the remaining end is supplied by the germline J gene. The germline V gene encodes CDR1 DFQATT and CDR2 SNEGSKA (reference sequence). The CDR3 is 12 amino acids. Trimming cost V 6 bases and J 6 bases; bases outside gene matches: 2.

Many counts were recorded for this clone. Read sequence stops 3 residues before the CDR3 end, and the germline J gene provides the missing end. The V and J genes are TRBV20-1 and TRBJ2-1; TRBD2 agrees at 15 bases. Looked up from germline, CDR1 is DFQATT and CDR2 is SNEGSKA (reference sequence). V shed 6 bases and J 7 bases; nucleotides not matched to a gene: 4. This CDR3 has 14 residues. CDR3 protein: CSAGTSGRTNEQFF. CDR3 DNA, as far as it was read: TGCAGTGCCGGGACTAGCGGGAGGACGAATGAG.

This clone occurred many times. The sequence runs out 3 residues before the end of the CDR3; the remainder is reconstructed from the germline J gene. The chain uses TRBV7-9 and TRBJ1-1; the D is unclear. CDR3 length: 12 amino acids. Trimming left V 4 bases short and J 5 bases short, with 8 bases between. Germline V lookup: CDR1 SEHNR, CDR2 FQNEAQ (reference sequence). The covered CDR3 bases are TGTGCCAGCAGCTCGGTTGAGACTGAA. Its protein product is CASSSVETE. The CDR3, in full, reads CASSSVETEAFF.

The sample holds many counts of this clone. The CDR3 end is not reached by the read, which stops 3 residues before it; the germline J gene fills it in. The chain is built from TRBV20-1 and TRBJ2-1; 7 bases agree with TRBD2. Germline V CDR1 and CDR2: DFQATT, SNEGSKA (reference sequence). The CDR3 loop spans 12 amino acids. V lost 7 bases, J lost 7 bases, and 7 bases stayed unmatched. CDR3 protein: CSGRREGNEQFF. CDR3 DNA, as far as it was read: TGCAGTGGAAGGAGGGAGGGGAATGAG.

This clone turned up a few times. The read gets to within 3 residues of the CDR3 end, and the germline J gene fills in the rest. The chain joins TRBV5-1 to TRBJ1-2; 12 nucleotides match TRBD1. After removal of 7 bases from V and 7 bases from J, the junction contained 11 bases not matched to a gene. CDR3 length equals 15 residues. Germline V lookup: CDR1 SGHRS, CDR2 YFSETQ. The covered CDR3 bases are TGCGCCAGCTCCCTCCAGGGACAGGGGGCATTTGGC. It translates to CASSLQGQGAFG. The full CDR3 protein reads CASSLQGQGAFGYTF.

By share, this clone counts as medium-sized (0.01 to 0.1%). CDR3 DNA (partial): TGTGCCAGCAGCGTAAGCGGGAGCGAGACC. It is translated as CASSVSGSET. The CDR3 as a whole reads CASSVSGSETQYF. This sequence joins TRBV5-4 and TRBJ2-5; 8 bases fit TRBD2. The CDR3 end lies 3 residues beyond the end of the read and is filled in from the germline J gene. The CDR3 contains 13 residues. V gave up 4 bases and J gave up 5 bases; unmatched junction bases: 4. Germline CDR1 is SGHNT and CDR2 is YYREEE (reference sequence).

This clone occurred many times. The CDR3 is cut off 3 residues early in the read; its end comes from the germline J gene. The chain is built from TRBV2 and TRBJ1-1; D call uncertain. V was pared by 10 bases and J by 0 bases, with 12 bases between. The germline CDR1 and CDR2 sequences are SNHLY and FYNNEI. The CDR3 has 13 residues. The covered CDR3 bases are TGTGCCACCCAGGCAGAACTGAACACTGAA. It encodes CATQAELNTE. Given in full, the CDR3 is CATQAELNTEAFF.

Judged by abundance, this clone is medium-sized (0.01 to 0.1%). The read finishes 3 residues shy of the CDR3 end, and the germline J gene is used to complete it. The chain is built from TRBV29-1 and TRBJ2-2, with a weak D call TRBD2 (5 bases). From germline, CDR1 is SQVTM and CDR2 ANQGSEA. V lost 7 bases, J lost 1 base, and 19 bases lay in between. The length of the CDR3 is 16 residues. CDR3 DNA (partial): TGCAGCGCCCAAGCGGTGGCCAATCAGAACACCGGGGAG. This encodes CSAQAVANQNTGE. The whole CDR3 reads CSAQAVANQNTGELFF.

This clone is medium-sized in the sample. The read falls 3 residues short of the CDR3 end, and the missing part is taken from the germline J gene. The rearrangement uses TRBV7-9 and TRBJ2-7; D is uncertain. V lost 3 bases and J lost 2, with 8 bases in between. Germline CDR1 is SEHNR and CDR2 is FQNEAQ (reference sequence). The CDR3 contains 13 residues. The DNA read from the CDR3 is TGTGCCAGCAGCTTCAGTGTCCCCTACGAG. Protein: CASSFSVPYE. In full, the CDR3 is CASSFSVPYEQYF.

As to this clone: The read is 3 residues too short to cover the CDR3 end, so that end is filled in from the germline J gene. V usage is TRBV2 and J usage is TRBJ1-2; 9 bases align to TRBD1. The CDR3 runs to 14 residues. Trimming at V came to 8 bases and at J to 2 bases, leaving 6 bases not matched to a gene. Germline values: CDR1 SNHLY, CDR2 FYNNEI. Here the CDR3 reads CASLRQGGNYGYTF. The sequenced part of the CDR3 DNA is TGTGCCAGCTTGAGACAGGGGGGGAACTATGGC.

This clone showed up just a few times. The read terminates 3 residues before the CDR3 end, so the remaining end is supplied by the germline J gene. The chain employs TRBV2 and TRBJ2-3; D uncertain. Germline lookup yields CDR1 SNHLY and CDR2 FYNNEI. V dropped 6 bases and J dropped 1 base, with 8 bases sitting between them. The CDR3 length is 13 residues. Partial CDR3 DNA: TGTGCCAGCAGGCCCCAGGGCACAGATACG. Protein: CASRPQGTDT. The whole CDR3 is CASRPQGTDTQYF. Combining the CDR3 with reference TRBV2 and TRBJ2-3 gives the whole variable domain EPEVTQTPSHQVTQMGQEVILRCVPISNHLYFYWYRQILGQKVEFLVSFYNNEISEKSEIFDDQFSVERPDGSNFTLKIRSTKLEDSAMYFCASRPQGTDTQYFGPGTRLTVL.